The source of this T cell receptor (beta chain) is a study of T-cell reconstitution after alpha-beta-depleted transplantation in children. Study-wide results and limits: Alpha-beta T cells present about two months after transplant were reported to originate from several hundred expanded graft clones. T cells produced anew were the main source of T-cell counts and diversity one year after transplant.

In germline, CDR1 is KGHSH, CDR2 LQKENI. This CDR3 comprises 15 residues. Preparation of the TCRbeta library involved a method that used unique molecular identifiers. TCRdb passed the PCR reads through MiXCR, listing each CDR3 protein once. This repertoire shows about 310,000 distinct CDR3 sequences, approximately 23% found once; its top ten account for around 9.9%. Concerning this clonotype itself: Its matching antigen is unknown. One end of the junction is discordant with germline, which a read error may explain.

The input for sequencing was PBMCs, mostly from graft donor cells, taken 180 days after TCRalphabeta/CD19-depleted stem cell transplant. The chain joins TRBV18 to TRBJ1-3, with 9 bases that match TRBD1. The clonotype comes from a male patient aged 10 to 17 who had a stem cell transplant for acute lymphoblastic leukemia, so the T cells may come from the graft donor. The CDR3, as DNA: TGTGCCAGCTCGCCACAGGGGGCGCCTGGAAACACCATATATTTT. Protein sequence: CASSPQGAPGNTIYF.